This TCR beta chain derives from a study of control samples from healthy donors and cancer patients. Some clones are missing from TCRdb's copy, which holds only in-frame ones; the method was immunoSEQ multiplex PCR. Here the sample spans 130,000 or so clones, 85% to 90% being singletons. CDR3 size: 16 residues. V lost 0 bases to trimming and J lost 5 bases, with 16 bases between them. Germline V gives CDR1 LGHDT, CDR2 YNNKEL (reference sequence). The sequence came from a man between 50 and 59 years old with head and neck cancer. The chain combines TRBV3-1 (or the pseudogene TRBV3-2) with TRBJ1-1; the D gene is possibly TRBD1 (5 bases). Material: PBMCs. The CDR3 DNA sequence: TGTGCCAGCAGCCAAGATCAGGGCACCGCGTGGACTGAAGCTTTCTTT. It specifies CASSQDQGTAWTEAFF.